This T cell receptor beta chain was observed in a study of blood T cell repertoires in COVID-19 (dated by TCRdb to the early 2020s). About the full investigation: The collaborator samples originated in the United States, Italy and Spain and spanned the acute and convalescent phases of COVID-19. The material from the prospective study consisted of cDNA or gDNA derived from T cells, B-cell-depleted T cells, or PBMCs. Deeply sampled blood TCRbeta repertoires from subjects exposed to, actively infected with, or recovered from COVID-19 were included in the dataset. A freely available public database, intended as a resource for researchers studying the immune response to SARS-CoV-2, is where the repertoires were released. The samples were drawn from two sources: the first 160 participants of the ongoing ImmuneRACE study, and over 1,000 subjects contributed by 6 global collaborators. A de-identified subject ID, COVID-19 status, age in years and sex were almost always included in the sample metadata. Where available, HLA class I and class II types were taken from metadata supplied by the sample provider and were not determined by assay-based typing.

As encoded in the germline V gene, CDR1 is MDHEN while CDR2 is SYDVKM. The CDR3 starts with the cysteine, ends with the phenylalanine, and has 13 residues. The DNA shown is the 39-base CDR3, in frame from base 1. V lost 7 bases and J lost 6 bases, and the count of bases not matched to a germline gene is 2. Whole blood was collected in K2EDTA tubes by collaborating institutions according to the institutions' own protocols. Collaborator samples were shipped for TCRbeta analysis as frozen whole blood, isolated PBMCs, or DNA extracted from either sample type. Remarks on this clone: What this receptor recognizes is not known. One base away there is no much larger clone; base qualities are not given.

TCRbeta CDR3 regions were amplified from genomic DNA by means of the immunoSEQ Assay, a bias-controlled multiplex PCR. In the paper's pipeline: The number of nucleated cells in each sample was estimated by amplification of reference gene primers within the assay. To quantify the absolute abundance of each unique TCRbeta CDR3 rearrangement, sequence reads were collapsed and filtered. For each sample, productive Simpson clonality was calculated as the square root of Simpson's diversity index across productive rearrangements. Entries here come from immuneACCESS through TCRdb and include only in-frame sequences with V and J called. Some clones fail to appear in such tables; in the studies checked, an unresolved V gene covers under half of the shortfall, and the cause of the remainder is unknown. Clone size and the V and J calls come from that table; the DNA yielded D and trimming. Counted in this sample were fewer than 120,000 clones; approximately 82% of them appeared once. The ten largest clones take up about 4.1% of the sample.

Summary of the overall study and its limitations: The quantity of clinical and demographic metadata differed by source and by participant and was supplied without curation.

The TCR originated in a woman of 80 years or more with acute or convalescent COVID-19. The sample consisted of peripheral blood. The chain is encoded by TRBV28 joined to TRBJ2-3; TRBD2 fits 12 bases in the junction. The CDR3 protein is CASTGLAGDTQYF. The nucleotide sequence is TGTGCCAGCACAGGACTAGCGGGGGATACGCAGTATTTT.